This T cell receptor beta chain stems from a study of cytomegalovirus exposure and HLA in healthy donors. Produced via immunoSEQ multiplex PCR; TCRdb's table is partial and in-frame only. The sample contains tens of thousands of clones, roughly 90% of which appear only once. Germline values: CDR1 SGDLS, CDR2 YYNGEE. The V end lost 3 bases, the J end lost 0 bases, and 16 bases lay between the germline ends. This CDR3 region has 18 residues. Points on this clone: Its antigen is not identified.

Study observations and caveats: One later analysis, an examination of the 100 to 150 validation repertoires, found that first-cohort TCR clusters tended to co-occur in them. Among the CMV-associated chains, a few were confirmed in vitro as specific for CMV antigens. The authors listed 150 to 200 TCR beta chains as cytomegalovirus-associated.

The receptor was isolated from a woman aged 18-30 years in good health and CMV-seronegative. The V call is TRBV9, the J call TRBJ2-6; possibly TRBD1 for D (6 bases). What was sequenced was PBMCs. CDR3: CASSAYRATNSGANVLTF. The CDR3 coding sequence is TGTGCCAGCAGCGCGTACAGGGCCACGAACTCTGGGGCCAACGTCCTGACTTTC.